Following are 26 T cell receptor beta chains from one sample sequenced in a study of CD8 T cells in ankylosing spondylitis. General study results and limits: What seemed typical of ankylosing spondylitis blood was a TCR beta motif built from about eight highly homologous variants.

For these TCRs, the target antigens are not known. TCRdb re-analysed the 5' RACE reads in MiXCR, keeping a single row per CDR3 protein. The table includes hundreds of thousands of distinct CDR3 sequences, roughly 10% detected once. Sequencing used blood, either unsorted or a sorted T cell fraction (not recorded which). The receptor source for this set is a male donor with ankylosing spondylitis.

CDR3 amino acids: CASSLQIPGTRWFF. DNA of the CDR3: TGTGCCAGCAGCTTACAAATCCCCGGGACTAGGTGGTTCTTC. The chain is built from TRBV7-2 and TRBJ2-1; 8 nucleotides align to TRBD2. Trimming at V came to 2 bases and at J to 15 bases, leaving 12 bases not matched to a gene. The CDR3 extends over 14 amino acids. Germline V gives CDR1 SGHTA, CDR2 FQGNSA.

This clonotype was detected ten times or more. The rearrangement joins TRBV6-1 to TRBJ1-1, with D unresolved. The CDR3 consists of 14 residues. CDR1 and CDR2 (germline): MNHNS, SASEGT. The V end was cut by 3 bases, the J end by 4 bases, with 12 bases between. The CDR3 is CASSDINLFTEAFF. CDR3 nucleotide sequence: TGTGCCAGCAGTGATATCAACCTCTTCACTGAAGCTTTCTTT.

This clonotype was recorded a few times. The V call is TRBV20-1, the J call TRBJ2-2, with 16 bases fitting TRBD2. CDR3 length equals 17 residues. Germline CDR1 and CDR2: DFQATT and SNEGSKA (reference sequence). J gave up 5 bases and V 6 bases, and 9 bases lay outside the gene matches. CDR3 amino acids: CSAIGTSGGAGTGELFF. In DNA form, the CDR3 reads TGCAGTGCAATAGGGACTAGCGGGGGGGCCGGTACCGGGGAGCTGTTTTTT.

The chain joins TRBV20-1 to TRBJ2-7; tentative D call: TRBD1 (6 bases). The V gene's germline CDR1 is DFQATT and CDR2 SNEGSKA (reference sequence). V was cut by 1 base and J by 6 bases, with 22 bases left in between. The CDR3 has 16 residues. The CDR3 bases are TGCAGTGCTAGAGGAGACAGGAGAGGTTATCGGGGCGAGCAGTACTTC. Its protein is CSARGDRRGYRGEQYF.

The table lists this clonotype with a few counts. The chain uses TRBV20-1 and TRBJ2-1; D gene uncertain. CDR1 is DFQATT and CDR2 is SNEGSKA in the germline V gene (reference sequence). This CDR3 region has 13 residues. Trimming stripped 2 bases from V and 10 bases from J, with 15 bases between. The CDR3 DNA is TGCAGTGCTAGATCCCGACCGTCCGGGGAGCAGTTCTTC. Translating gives CSARSRPSGEQFF.

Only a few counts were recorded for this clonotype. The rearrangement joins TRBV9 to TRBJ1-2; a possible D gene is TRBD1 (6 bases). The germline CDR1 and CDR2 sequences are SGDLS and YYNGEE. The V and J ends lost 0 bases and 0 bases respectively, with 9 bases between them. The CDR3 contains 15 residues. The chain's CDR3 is CASSVEGHPNYGYTF. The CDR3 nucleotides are TGTGCCAGCAGCGTAGAGGGACACCCTAACTATGGCTACACCTTC.

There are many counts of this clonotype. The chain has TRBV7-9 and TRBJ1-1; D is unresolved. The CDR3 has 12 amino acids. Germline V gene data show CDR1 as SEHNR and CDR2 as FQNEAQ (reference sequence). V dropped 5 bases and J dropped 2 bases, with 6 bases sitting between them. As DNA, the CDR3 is TGTGCCAGCAGCACTTTAAACACTGAAGCTTTCTTT. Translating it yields CASSTLNTEAFF. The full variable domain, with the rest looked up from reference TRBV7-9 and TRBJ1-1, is DTGVSQNPRHKITKRGQNVTFRCDPISEHNRLYWYRQTLGQGPEFLTYFQNEAQLEKSRLLSDRFSAERPKGSFSTLEIQRTEQGDSAMYLCASSTLNTEAFFGQGTRLTVV.

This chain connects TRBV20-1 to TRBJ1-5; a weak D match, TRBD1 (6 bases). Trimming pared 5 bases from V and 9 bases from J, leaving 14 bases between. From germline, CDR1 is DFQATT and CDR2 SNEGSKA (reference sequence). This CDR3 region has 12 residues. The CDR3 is CSAGGRALPQHF. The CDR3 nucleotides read TGCAGTGCTGGGGGGCGAGCCTTGCCCCAGCATTTT.

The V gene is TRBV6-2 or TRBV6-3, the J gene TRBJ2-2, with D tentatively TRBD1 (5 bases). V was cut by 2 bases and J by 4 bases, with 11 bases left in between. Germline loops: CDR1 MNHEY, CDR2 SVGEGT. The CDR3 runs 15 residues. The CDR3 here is CASSYSRAVTGELFF. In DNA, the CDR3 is TGTGCCAGCAGTTACAGCAGGGCGGTCACCGGGGAGCTGTTTTTT.

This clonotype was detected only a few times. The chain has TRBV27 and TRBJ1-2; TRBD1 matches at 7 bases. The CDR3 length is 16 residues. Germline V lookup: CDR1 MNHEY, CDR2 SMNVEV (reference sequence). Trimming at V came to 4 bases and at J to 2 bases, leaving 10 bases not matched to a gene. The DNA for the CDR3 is TGTGCCAGCAGTTCTTACCGCCGACAGGGCAACTATGGCTACACCTTC. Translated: CASSSYRRQGNYGYTF.

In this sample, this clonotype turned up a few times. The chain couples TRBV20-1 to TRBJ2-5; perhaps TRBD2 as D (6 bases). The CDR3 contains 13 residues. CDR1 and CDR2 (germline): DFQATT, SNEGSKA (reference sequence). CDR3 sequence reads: CSPLLAGYGTQYF. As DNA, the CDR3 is TGCAGCCCCCTTCTCGCGGGGTATGGGACCCAGTACTTC.

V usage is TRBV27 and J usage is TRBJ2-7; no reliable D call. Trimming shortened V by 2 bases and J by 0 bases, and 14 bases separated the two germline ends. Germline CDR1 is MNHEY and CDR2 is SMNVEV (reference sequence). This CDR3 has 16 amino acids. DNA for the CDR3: TGTGCCAGCAGTTTAGGCTGGGCACGGAGCTCCTACGAGCAGTACTTC. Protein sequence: CASSLGWARSSYEQYF.

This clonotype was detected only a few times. Here the CDR3 DNA reads TGCGCCAGCCGGTCTGGGTCTTCCGGGACCGCTGCAGATACGCAGTATTTT. It translates to CASRSGSSGTAADTQYF. V usage is TRBV5-1 and J usage is TRBJ2-3; D may match TRBD1 or TRBD2 (5 bases each). Germline V gives CDR1 SGHRS, CDR2 YFSETQ. Trimming pared 7 bases from V and 4 bases from J, leaving 25 bases between. The CDR3 covers 17 residues. The whole variable domain, filled in from reference TRBV5-1 and TRBJ2-3, reads KAGVTQTPRYLIKTRGQQVTLSCSPISGHRSVSWYQQTPGQGLQFLFEYFSETQRNKGNFPGRFSGRQFSNSRSEMNVSTLELGDSALYLCASRSGSSGTAADTQYFGPGTRLTVL.

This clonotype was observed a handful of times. The CDR3 bases are TGCGCCAGCAGCTGGGGGACTAGCTCCTACAATGAGCAGTTCTTC. As protein: CASSWGTSSYNEQFF. The chain is built from TRBV5-1 and TRBJ2-1; 8 bases agree with TRBD2. This CDR3 is 15 amino acids long. V dropped 3 bases and J dropped 0; count of bases not matched to a gene: 2. Per the germline V gene, CDR1 is SGHRS and CDR2 is YFSETQ.

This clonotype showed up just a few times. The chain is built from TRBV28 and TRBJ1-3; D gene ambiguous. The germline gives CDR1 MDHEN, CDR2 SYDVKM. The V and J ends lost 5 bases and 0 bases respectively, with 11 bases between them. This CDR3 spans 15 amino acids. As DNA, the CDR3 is TGTGCCAGCAGTCTGGAGCTTAGCTCTGGAAACACCATATATTTT. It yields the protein CASSLELSSGNTIYF.

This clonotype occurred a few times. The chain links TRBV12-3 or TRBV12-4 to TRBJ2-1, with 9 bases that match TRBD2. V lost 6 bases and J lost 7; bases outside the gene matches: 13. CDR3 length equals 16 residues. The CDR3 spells CASSPRLAVLENEQFF. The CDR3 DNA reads TGTGCCAGCAGCCCTAGACTAGCGGTCTTAGAAAATGAGCAGTTCTTC.

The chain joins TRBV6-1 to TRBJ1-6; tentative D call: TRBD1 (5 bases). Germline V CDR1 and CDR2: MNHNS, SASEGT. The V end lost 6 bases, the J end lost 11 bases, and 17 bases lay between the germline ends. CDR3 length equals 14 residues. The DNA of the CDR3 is TGTGCCAGCAGCGCTGCTGTTGGGGGGGCACCCCTCCACTTT. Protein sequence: CASSAAVGGAPLHF.

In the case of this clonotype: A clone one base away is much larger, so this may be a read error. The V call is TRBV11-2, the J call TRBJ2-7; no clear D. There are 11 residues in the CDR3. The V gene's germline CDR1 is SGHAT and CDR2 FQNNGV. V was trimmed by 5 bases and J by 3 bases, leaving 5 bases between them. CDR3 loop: CASSVHYEQYF. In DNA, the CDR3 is TGTGCCAGCAGCGTCCACTACGAGCAGTACTTC.

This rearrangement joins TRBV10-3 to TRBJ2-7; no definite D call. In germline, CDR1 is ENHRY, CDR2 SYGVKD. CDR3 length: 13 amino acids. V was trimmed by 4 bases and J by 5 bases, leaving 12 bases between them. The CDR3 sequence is CAISVSRPDEQYF. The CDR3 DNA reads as TGTGCCATCAGTGTATCCAGGCCCGACGAGCAGTACTTC.

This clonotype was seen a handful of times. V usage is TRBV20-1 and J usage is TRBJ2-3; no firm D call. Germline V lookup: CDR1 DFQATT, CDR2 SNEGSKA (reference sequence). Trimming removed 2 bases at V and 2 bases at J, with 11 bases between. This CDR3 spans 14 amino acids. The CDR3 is CSARRPYLTDTQYF. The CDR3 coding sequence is TGCAGTGCTAGACGACCATATCTCACAGATACGCAGTATTTT.

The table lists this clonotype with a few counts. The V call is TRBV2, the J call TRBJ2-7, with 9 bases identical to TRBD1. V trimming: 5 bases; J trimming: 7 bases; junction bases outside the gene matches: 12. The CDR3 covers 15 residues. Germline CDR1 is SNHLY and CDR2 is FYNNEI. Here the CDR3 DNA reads TGTGCCAGCAGTAGCCAGGGACAGGGAACTGGGGAGCAGTACTTC. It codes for CASSSQGQGTGEQYF.

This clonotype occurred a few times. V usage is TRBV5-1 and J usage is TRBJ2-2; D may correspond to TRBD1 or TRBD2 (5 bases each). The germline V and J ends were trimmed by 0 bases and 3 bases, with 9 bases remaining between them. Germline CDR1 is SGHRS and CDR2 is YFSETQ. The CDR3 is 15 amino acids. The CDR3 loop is CASSLVQGDTGELFF. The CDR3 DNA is TGCGCCAGCAGCTTGGTCCAGGGAGACACCGGGGAGCTGTTTTTT.

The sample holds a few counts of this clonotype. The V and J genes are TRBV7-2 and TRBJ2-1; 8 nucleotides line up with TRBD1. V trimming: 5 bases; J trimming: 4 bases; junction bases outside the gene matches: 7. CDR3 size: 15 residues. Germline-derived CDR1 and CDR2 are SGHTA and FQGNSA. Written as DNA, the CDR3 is TGTGCCAGCAGCCGCGGACAGGGAGAATACAATGAGCAGTTCTTC. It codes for CASSRGQGEYNEQFF.

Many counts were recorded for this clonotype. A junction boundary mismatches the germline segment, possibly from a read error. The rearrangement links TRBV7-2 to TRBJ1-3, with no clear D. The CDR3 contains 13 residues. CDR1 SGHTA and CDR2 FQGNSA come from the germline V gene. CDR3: CASSLVGGNTIYF. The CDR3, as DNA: TGTGCCAGCAGTTTAGTGGGTGGAAACACCATATATTTT.

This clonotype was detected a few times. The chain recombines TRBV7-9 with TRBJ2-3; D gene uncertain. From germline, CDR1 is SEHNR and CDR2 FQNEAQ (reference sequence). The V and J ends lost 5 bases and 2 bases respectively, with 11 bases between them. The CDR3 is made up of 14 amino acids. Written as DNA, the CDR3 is TGTGCCAGCAGCCGAGCGCGTTCCACAGATACGCAGTATTTT. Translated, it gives CASSRARSTDTQYF.

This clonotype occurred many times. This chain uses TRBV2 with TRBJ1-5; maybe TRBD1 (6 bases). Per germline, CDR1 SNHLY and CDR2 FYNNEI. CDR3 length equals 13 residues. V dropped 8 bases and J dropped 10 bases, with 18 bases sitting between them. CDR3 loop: CASLGAERLPQHF. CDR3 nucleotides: TGTGCCAGCTTGGGGGCAGAGAGGCTCCCCCAGCATTTT.